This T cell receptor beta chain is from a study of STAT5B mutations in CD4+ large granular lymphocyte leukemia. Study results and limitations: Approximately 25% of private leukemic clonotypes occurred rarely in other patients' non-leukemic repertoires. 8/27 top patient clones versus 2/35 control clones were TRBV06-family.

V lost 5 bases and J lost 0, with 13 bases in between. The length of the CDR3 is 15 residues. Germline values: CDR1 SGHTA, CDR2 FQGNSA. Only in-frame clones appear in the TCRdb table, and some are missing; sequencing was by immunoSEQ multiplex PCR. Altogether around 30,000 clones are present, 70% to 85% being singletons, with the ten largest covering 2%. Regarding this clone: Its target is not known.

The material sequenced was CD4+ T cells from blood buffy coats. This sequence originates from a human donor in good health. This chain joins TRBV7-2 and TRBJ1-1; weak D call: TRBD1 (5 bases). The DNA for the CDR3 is TGTGCCAGCAGCCTTACGTCGGGGGTGAACACTGAAGCTTTCTTT. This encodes CASSLTSGVNTEAFF.